A single sample gave rise to the 32 T cell receptor beta chains below, sequenced in a study of Graves' ophthalmopathy and Graves' hyperthyroidism. RNA transcripts served as template for amplifying TCR beta CDR3 sequences. Amplification began with first-round RT-PCR using HTBI primers, then second-round multiplex PCR was performed. TCRdb called the multiplex PCR reads again in MiXCR, with one record for every CDR3 protein. The sample consists of hundreds of thousands of distinct CDR3 sequences, under 25% of them appearing once. The sample comprised peripheral blood. These receptors came from a woman aged 18-29 years with stable Graves' hyperthyroidism.

Many counts were recorded for this clonotype. The chain joins TRBV3-1 to TRBJ1-1; D not certain. V was shortened by 4 bases and J by 9 bases, with 18 bases between the two germline ends. CDR1 and CDR2 (germline): LGHDT, YNNKEL (reference sequence). The CDR3 has 14 amino acids. CDR3 sequence reads: CASSPIRTQDQAFF. CDR3 DNA: TGTGCCAGCAGCCCCATAAGGACGCAGGATCAAGCTTTCTTT.

This clonotype was recorded at least ten times. The chain has TRBV4-2 and TRBJ2-7, with 7 nucleotides matching TRBD2. V was clipped by 0 bases and J by 1 base; unmatched bases: 9. The CDR3 consists of 17 residues. CDR1 and CDR2 from the germline V gene are LGHNA and YNFKEQ. The CDR3, as DNA: TGTGCCAGCAGCCAAGATCCAACGGGAGGAGTGTCCTACGAGCAGTACTTC. It translates to CASSQDPTGGVSYEQYF.

This clonotype was counted ten times or more. Here the CDR3 reads CASSLVAGVSGANVLTF. The DNA of the CDR3 is TGTGCCAGCAGCTTAGTAGCGGGAGTGTCTGGGGCCAACGTCCTGACTTTC. The chain employs TRBV5-6 and TRBJ2-6, with TRBD2 matching 9 bases. The germline CDR1 and CDR2 sequences are SGHDT and YYEEEE. The CDR3 length is 17 residues. The junction had 4 bases not matched to a gene; V was cut back by 2 bases and J by 1 base.

This clonotype was recorded many times. The junction does not match germline at one end; this may be a read error. V is TRBV5-1 and J is TRBJ2-7, with 9 bases identical to TRBD2. The CDR3 extends over 13 amino acids. CDR1 SGHRS and CDR2 YFSETQ come from the germline V gene. The CDR3 DNA follows: TGTGCCAGCAGCCGAGCGGGAGGCTACGAGCAGTACTTC. It is translated as CASSRAGGYEQYF.

This chain links TRBV12-3 or TRBV12-4 with TRBJ1-3, with 8 bases identical to TRBD1. Unmatched junction bases numbered 6, after V lost 6 bases and J lost 2 bases. This CDR3 comprises 15 residues. The CDR3 region has the DNA TGTGCCAGCAGACCAGGGGGCGGCCCTGGAAACACCATATATTTT. Encoded protein: CASRPGGGPGNTIYF.

This clonotype has a count of ten or more. The chain uses TRBV29-1 and TRBJ2-7; D unclear. The CDR3 length is 13 residues. Trimming left V 6 bases short and J 2 bases short, with 14 bases between. Germline lookup yields CDR1 SQVTM and CDR2 ANQGSEA. CDR3 DNA sequence: TGCAGCGTAAGACACCTTGCTACCTACGAGCAGTACTTC. Translated: CSVRHLATYEQYF.

This clonotype was observed at least ten times. The rearrangement joins TRBV2 to TRBJ2-5; no definite D call. Germline V gives CDR1 SNHLY, CDR2 FYNNEI. V shed 2 bases and J shed 5 bases, with 9 bases lying between them. CDR3 length equals 13 residues. CDR3 coding DNA: TGTGCCAGCAGTGAATTTGGGTACGAGACCCAGTACTTC. Its translation is CASSEFGYETQYF.

This clonotype was picked up many times. This sequence joins TRBV12-3 or TRBV12-4 and TRBJ1-5; D possibly corresponds to TRBD1 (5 bases). This CDR3 is built from 16 residues. V shed 5 bases and J shed 7 bases, with 21 bases lying between them. The CDR3 spells CASSPGDRGVEQPQHF. In DNA, the CDR3 is TGTGCCAGCAGTCCCGGGGATAGGGGAGTAGAACAGCCCCAGCATTTT.

The sample holds many counts of this clonotype. This chain connects TRBV7-8 to TRBJ1-3; perhaps TRBD1 as D (6 bases). In germline, CDR1 is SGHVS, CDR2 FQNEAQ. This CDR3 is built from 15 residues. V lost 5 bases and J 0 bases, leaving 11 bases between the germline ends. The CDR3 sequence: CASSPDRFSGNTIYF. CDR3 sequence (DNA): TGTGCCAGCAGCCCCGACAGGTTCTCTGGAAACACCATATATTTT.

This clonotype was detected many times. The chain's CDR3 is CASSDRVPLGAGSYEQYF. The CDR3 nucleotides are TGTGCCAGCAGTGATAGAGTGCCCCTCGGAGCGGGGTCCTACGAGCAGTACTTC. V gene TRBV6-4 combines with J gene TRBJ2-7, with 7 bases aligning to TRBD2. The CDR3 runs 18 residues. Trimming at V came to 3 bases and at J to 1 base, leaving 15 bases not matched to a gene. Germline CDR1 is MRHNA and CDR2 is SNTAGT.

This clonotype came up many times. The chain uses TRBV28 and TRBJ1-2; D perhaps matches TRBD1 (5 bases). From germline, CDR1 is MDHEN and CDR2 SYDVKM. V shed 6 bases and J shed 8 bases, with 7 bases lying between them. CDR3 length: 10 residues. CDR3: CASSRQGYTF. For the CDR3, the DNA is TGTGCCAGCAGCCGACAGGGCTACACCTTC.

The V and J genes are TRBV11-2 and TRBJ1-1, with D maybe TRBD1 (5 bases). CDR3 size: 15 residues. With 2 bases removed from V and 5 bases from J, the gap between germline ends came to 15 bases. CDR1 and CDR2 from the germline V gene are SGHAT and FQNNGV. The CDR3 here is CASSLKQGAWTEAFF. CDR3 coding DNA: TGTGCCAGCAGCTTAAAGCAGGGAGCGTGGACTGAAGCTTTCTTT.

The V and J genes are TRBV6-2 or TRBV6-3 and TRBJ2-7; 12 bases match TRBD2. The ends lost 8 bases at V and 9 bases at J; junction bases unmatched: 11. Germline lookup yields CDR1 MNHEY and CDR2 SVGEGT. CDR3 length equals 14 residues. Written as DNA, the CDR3 is TGTGCCAGCCGCGGGGCTAGCGGGAGGGCCGGGCAGTACTTC. It translates to CASRGASGRAGQYF.

The table lists this clonotype with a few counts. The V and J genes are TRBV4-2 and TRBJ2-4, with 8 bases matching TRBD1. Trimming at V came to 3 bases and at J to 2 bases, leaving 6 bases not matched to a gene. Germline values: CDR1 LGHNA, CDR2 YNFKEQ. The CDR3 extends over 16 amino acids. CDR3 sequence (DNA): TGTGCCAGCAGCCAGAGGACAGGGTTATCCAAAAACATTCAGTACTTC. Translating gives CASSQRTGLSKNIQYF.

This clonotype was detected many times. The V call is TRBV2, the J call TRBJ1-2; D may be TRBD1 (5 bases). The V gene lost 8 bases and the J gene lost 0 bases, with 19 bases spanning the gap. The CDR3 is 16 amino acids. From germline, CDR1 is SNHLY and CDR2 FYNNEI. CDR3 DNA: TGTGCCAGCGTCCAGGGCGGTTCCAGAGCTAACTATGGCTACACCTTC. The encoded protein is CASVQGGSRANYGYTF.

V is TRBV20-1 and J is TRBJ1-1; D not certain. CDR3 length equals 13 residues. The V and J ends lost 2 bases and 1 base respectively, with 8 bases between them. CDR1 and CDR2 (germline): DFQATT, SNEGSKA (reference sequence). The DNA of the CDR3 is TGCAGTGCTAGATCGGATGGGAACACTGAAGCTTTCTTT. This gives the protein CSARSDGNTEAFF.

The chain uses TRBV28 and TRBJ2-5; weak D call: TRBD1 (6 bases). Trimming removed 5 bases from V and 2 bases from J, with 15 bases in between. Germline V gives CDR1 MDHEN, CDR2 SYDVKM. The CDR3 consists of 15 residues. This CDR3 is CASSLTSRGQETQYF. In DNA form, the CDR3 reads TGTGCCAGCAGTCTTACCAGCAGGGGTCAAGAGACCCAGTACTTC.

This clonotype occurred many times. CDR3 coding DNA: TGCAGTGCTAGAGCGGAGGGGAATTCACCCCTCCACTTT. It codes for CSARAEGNSPLHF. The chain combines TRBV20-1 with TRBJ1-6, with a tentative D call TRBD1 (5 bases). The V and J ends lost 1 base and 7 bases respectively, with 8 bases between them. CDR1 and CDR2 (germline): DFQATT, SNEGSKA (reference sequence). This CDR3 is built from 13 residues.

This clonotype was picked up many times. V gene TRBV20-1 combines with J gene TRBJ2-7; 7 bases map to TRBD2. The CDR3 is 16 residues long. Germline CDR1 reads DFQATT; CDR2 reads SNEGSKA (reference sequence). V was clipped by 6 bases and J by 2 bases; unmatched bases: 16. The CDR3: CSATDPSGSLPYEQYF. The CDR3 DNA sequence: TGCAGTGCCACCGACCCTAGCGGTTCTTTACCCTACGAGCAGTACTTC.

In this sample, this clonotype turned up many times. This sequence joins TRBV12-5 and TRBJ2-7; maybe TRBD2 (6 bases). The V end lost 7 bases, the J end lost 2 bases, and 21 bases lay between the germline ends. CDR1 LGHNT and CDR2 FRNRAP come from the germline V gene. CDR3 length: 16 amino acids. CDR3 region: CASASVVEGRPYEQYF. CDR3 sequence (DNA): TGTGCTAGTGCCTCGGTTGTAGAAGGGAGGCCCTACGAGCAGTACTTC.

This clonotype appeared a single time. The chain joins TRBV12-3 or TRBV12-4 to TRBJ1-1; 8 bases agree with TRBD1. V shed 9 bases, J shed 5 bases, and the junction held 8 bases outside the gene matches. The CDR3 length is 13 residues. The CDR3 protein is CASLGQGRTEAFF. The CDR3 DNA sequence: TGTGCCAGTCTCGGACAGGGAAGAACTGAAGCTTTCTTT.

This clonotype showed up many times. The gene calls are TRBV30 and TRBJ1-5; D is possibly TRBD1 (6 bases). Germline CDR1 GTSNPN, CDR2 SVGIG (reference sequence). There are 15 residues in the CDR3. The V and J ends lost 3 bases and 0 bases respectively, with 12 bases between them. The chain's CDR3 is CAWSEGGHSNQPQHF. The CDR3, as DNA: TGTGCCTGGAGCGAGGGGGGGCATAGCAATCAGCCCCAGCATTTT.

This sequence joins TRBV18 and TRBJ2-5, with D perhaps matching TRBD2 (5 bases). The germline CDR1 and CDR2 sequences are KGHSH and LQKENI. Deletions cut 3 bases from V and 5 bases from J, with 13 bases between. This CDR3 is 14 amino acids long. The DNA of the CDR3 is TGTGCCAGCTCACCGGTTTGGGGAGAGGAGACCCAGTACTTC. This gives the protein CASSPVWGEETQYF.

This clonotype was detected ten times or more. V is TRBV7-8 and J is TRBJ2-7; 8 nucleotides align to TRBD2. This CDR3 contains 14 residues. J gave up 2 bases and V 4 bases, and 4 bases lay outside the gene matches. CDR1 SGHVS and CDR2 FQNEAQ come from the germline V gene. The CDR3, as DNA: TGTGCCAGCAGCTGGCCGGGAGGGACCTACGAGCAGTACTTC. Residues: CASSWPGGTYEQYF.

The chain is built from TRBV12-3 or TRBV12-4 and TRBJ2-7, with 7 bases fitting TRBD1. V was clipped by 7 bases and J by 4 bases; unmatched bases: 10. The CDR3 length is 14 residues. CDR3 DNA: TGTGCCAGCACCCTGGGACAGCCAGATTACGAGCAGTACTTC. The encoded protein is CASTLGQPDYEQYF.

The rearrangement uses TRBV28 and TRBJ2-5; 7 positions agree with TRBD2. Trimming removed 6 bases from V and 8 bases from J; junction bases left unmatched: 9. Germline V lookup: CDR1 MDHEN, CDR2 SYDVKM. The CDR3 extends over 13 amino acids. CDR3 sequence (DNA): TGTGCCAGCAGGCCCGGGGGGTCCGTAACCCAGTACTTC. Its translation is CASRPGGSVTQYF. Full variable domain (rest looked up from reference TRBV28 and TRBJ2-5): DVKVTQSSRYLVKRTGEKVFLECVQDMDHENMFWYRQDPGLGLRLIYFSYDVKMKEKGDIPEGYSVSREKKERFSLILESASTNQTSMYLCASRPGGSVTQYFGPGTRLLVL.

This clonotype has a count of ten or more. The V and J genes are TRBV20-1 and TRBJ1-1, with D perhaps matching TRBD1 (5 bases). Trimming left V 6 bases short and J 5 bases short, with 13 bases between. There are 12 residues in the CDR3. CDR1 DFQATT and CDR2 SNEGSKA come from the germline V gene (reference sequence). The CDR3 loop reads CSAAGRWTEAFF. The DNA of the CDR3 is TGCAGTGCCGCGGGACGATGGACTGAAGCTTTCTTT.

In its sample, this clonotype was seen many times. The CDR3 loop is CASSLGVLSYEQYF. CDR3 in DNA: TGTGCCAGCAGCTTAGGGGTTCTTTCCTACGAGCAGTACTTC. This rearrangement joins TRBV7-8 to TRBJ2-7; unclear D gene. Per germline, CDR1 SGHVS and CDR2 FQNEAQ. Trimming removed 1 base from V and 1 base from J, with 8 bases in between. This CDR3 has 14 amino acids.

The chain couples TRBV6-1 to TRBJ1-2; a possible D gene is TRBD1 (5 bases). This CDR3 is 15 amino acids long. The V end was cut by 6 bases, the J end by 2 bases, with 16 bases between. The germline CDR1 and CDR2 sequences are MNHNS and SASEGT. Here the CDR3 reads CASRNRDRLNYGYTF. CDR3 nucleotide sequence: TGTGCCAGCAGGAACCGGGACCGATTAAACTATGGCTACACCTTC.

This clonotype was observed many times. CDR3 loop: CASVRYVHEAFF. CDR3 nucleotide sequence: TGTGCCAGCGTCAGGTACGTCCATGAAGCTTTCTTT. The chain carries TRBV6-6 and TRBJ1-1; D is unresolved. V lost 8 bases, J lost 7 bases, and 14 bases lay in between. Germline values: CDR1 MNHNY, CDR2 SVGAGI (reference sequence). This CDR3 region has 12 residues.

This clonotype was observed at least ten times. The chain is built from TRBV9 and TRBJ2-2; TRBD2 might be the D (6 bases). V was pared by 1 base and J by 7 bases, with 14 bases between. There are 15 residues in the CDR3. Germline CDR1 and CDR2: SGDLS and YYNGEE. CDR3 region: CASSVSGGRGGELFF. As DNA, the CDR3 is TGTGCCAGCAGCGTATCCGGGGGACGCGGCGGGGAGCTGTTTTTT.

This clonotype was counted at least ten times. The V call is TRBV10-3, the J call TRBJ1-1, with D uncertain. CDR1 ENHRY and CDR2 SYGVKD come from the germline V gene. Trimming shortened V by 3 bases and J by 1 base, and 12 bases separated the two germline ends. This CDR3 is built from 15 residues. CDR3: CAISEPRRENTEAFF. The CDR3 nucleotides read TGTGCCATCAGTGAACCCCGACGGGAGAACACTGAAGCTTTCTTT.